This TCR beta chain came from a study of blood T cells in healthy people across ages. Points from the study as a whole: Comparison with aged donors showed that long-lived donors had more naive CD4+ cells and higher diversity.

This CDR3 contains 14 residues. V lost 6 bases and J lost 0, with 12 bases in between. Germline loops: CDR1 SNHLY, CDR2 FYNNEI. A sample-barcoded 5' primer and a J-beta primer mix were used in a second PCR of about 7 to 12 cycles. A single record per CDR3 protein comes from TCRdb applying MiXCR to the 5' RACE reads. The table has some 1,000,000 distinct CDR3 sequences, approximately 25% seen once. Concerning this clonotype: Its antigen is not known.

The data also belong to a second study, concerning T cells of mothers and their children. That source reports: In this cohort, donors were a few healthy Caucasian mothers plus their six children.

J is TRBJ2-7 and V is TRBV2, with D maybe TRBD2 (5 bases). Specimen: blood. The source is a girl aged 2-10 years in good health. The CDR3 DNA reads TGTGCCAGCAGGCGGACGGGGAACTCCTACGAGCAGTACTTC. This codes for CASRRTGNSYEQYF.